The next 5 T cell receptor beta chains were all read from a single sample in a study of cytomegalovirus exposure and HLA in healthy donors. PCR employed 60 Vbeta and 13 Jbeta primers. Sequencing was performed with immunoSEQ multiplex PCR; in TCRdb, only in-frame clones are kept and a portion is missing. Among under 200,000 clones listed, approximately 80% were seen once. The sequenced sample was PBMCs. These receptors all stem from a woman aged 45-65 years in good health and CMV-seronegative.

The J gene is TRBJ2-4, the V gene TRBV5-1; D may be TRBD1 (5 bases). Per germline, CDR1 SGHRS and CDR2 YFSETQ. The CDR3 consists of 20 residues. V was cut by 7 bases and J by 1 base, with 30 bases left in between. CDR3 residues: CASEYTTSREVCGAKNIQYF. In nucleotides, the CDR3 is TGCGCCAGCGAATACACAACGAGCAGGGAAGTTTGTGGGGCCAAAAACATTCAGTACTTC.

J is TRBJ1-5 and V is TRBV5-8; D unresolved. Germline V gene sequence: CDR1 SGHTS, CDR2 YDEGEE. The V end lost 4 bases, the J end lost 5 bases, and 16 bases lay between the germline ends. This CDR3 comprises 15 residues. The CDR3 bases are TGTGCCAGCAGCCCCTGGGCCCGTTCGGATCAGCCCCAGCATTTT. Translation gives CASSPWARSDQPQHF.

This chain connects TRBV28 to TRBJ2-7; D call uncertain. V shed 2 bases and J shed 2 bases, with 4 bases lying between them. This CDR3 is built from 12 residues. Germline assignment: CDR1 MDHEN and CDR2 SYDVKM. This CDR3 is CASSLPAYEQYF. Written as DNA, the CDR3 is TGTGCCAGCAGTTTACCGGCCTACGAGCAGTACTTC.

The rearrangement joins TRBV7-6 to TRBJ2-5; tentatively, D is TRBD2 (5 bases). The end of the DNA fits TRBJ2-7 better, so the J call may be wrong. From germline, CDR1 is SGHVS and CDR2 FNYEAQ. CDR3 length: 19 amino acids. CDR3 sequence (DNA): TGTGCCAGCAGCTTTTTTGGGCTCGGCCTTGAGCGGACTGTTAACGAGCAGTACTTC. Protein product: CASSFFGLGLERTVNEQYF.

The CDR3 region is CASTLITDTQYF. The CDR3 nucleotides are TGTGCCAGCACCTTAATTACAGATACGCAGTATTTT. The rearrangement joins TRBV2 to TRBJ2-3; no definite D call. The CDR3 is 12 residues long. Deletions cut 7 bases from V and 3 bases from J, with 8 bases between. The germline gives CDR1 SNHLY, CDR2 FYNNEI.